The clone carrying this T cell receptor beta chain was detected ten times or more. The antigen remains unidentified. Each donor was a healthy Caucasian individual from Russia, aged 6 to 90. Peripheral blood, about 10 milliliters per donor, was collected. The data belong to a study of blood T cells in healthy people across ages. Germline CDR1 is SEHNR and CDR2 is FQNEAQ (reference sequence). Trimming shortened V by 4 bases and J by 7 bases, and 10 bases separated the two germline ends. The CDR3 has 12 amino acids. Combining a sample-barcoded 5' primer with a J-beta primer mix, a second PCR ran for roughly 7 to 12 cycles. With 12 random nucleotides, a template-switch adaptor tagged each individual cDNA molecule. MiXCR was run by TCRdb on the 5' RACE reads, yielding one entry per CDR3 protein. The sample has around 1.7 million distinct CDR3 sequences; 25% to 30% are singletons. Findings and limits, study-wide: CMV status of donors was not determined, possibly confounding expanded clonotype changes.

The sample consisted of blood. This sequence joins TRBV7-9 and TRBJ1-2; tentatively, D is TRBD1 (5 bases). The TCR originated in a woman in her thirties in good health. CDR3 region: CASSYRTGGYTF. DNA of the CDR3: TGTGCCAGCAGCTACAGGACTGGTGGCTACACCTTC.